One and the same sample provided the 9 T cell receptor beta chains below, sequenced in a study of identical twins. TCRdb analysed the 5' RACE reads with MiXCR anew, one entry per CDR3 protein. The sample lists hundreds of thousands of distinct CDR3 sequences; less than 10% were seen once. The data were also submitted as part of a second study, on yellow fever vaccine responses in identical twins.

The material sequenced was PBMCs. Source of these receptors: a woman between 18 and 29 years old in good health.

The V and J genes are TRBV29-1 and TRBJ2-5; TRBD2 might be the D (6 bases). Deletions cut 4 bases from V and 1 base from J, with 16 bases between. The CDR3 sequence is 15 residues long. In germline, CDR1 is SQVTM, CDR2 ANQGSEA. The CDR3 region is CSVVYLLGLQETQYF. CDR3 in DNA: TGCAGCGTTGTGTATTTATTGGGACTCCAAGAGACCCAGTACTTC.

This clonotype was found a few times. The rearrangement links TRBV9 to TRBJ2-3; 9 bases agree with TRBD2. Looked up from germline, CDR1 is SGDLS and CDR2 is YYNGEE. The V segment lost 0 bases and the J segment 4 bases; nucleotides outside the gene matches: 3. The CDR3 runs to 15 residues. The CDR3 sequence: CASSVGGLAADTQYF. The CDR3 DNA sequence: TGTGCCAGCAGCGTAGGGGGACTAGCCGCAGATACGCAGTATTTT.

This clonotype was found a few times. The chain combines TRBV4-2 with TRBJ2-7, with 11 bases lining up with TRBD2. The junction had 14 bases not matched to a gene; V was cut back by 4 bases and J by 12 bases. This CDR3 contains 15 residues. Germline CDR1 and CDR2: LGHNA and YNFKEQ. The CDR3 loop reads CASSPGTSGDGLRYF. In DNA form, the CDR3 reads TGTGCCAGCAGCCCGGGGACTAGCGGAGACGGCCTCCGGTACTTC.

Only a few counts were recorded for this clonotype. CDR3: CASSPLLAGGSDEQFF. DNA of the CDR3: TGCGCCAGCAGCCCACTTCTAGCGGGAGGGAGCGATGAGCAGTTCTTC. The chain has TRBV5-1 and TRBJ2-1; the match to TRBD2 covers 12 bases. CDR1 is SGHRS and CDR2 is YFSETQ in the germline V gene. The CDR3 is 16 amino acids. V lost 4 bases and J lost 8; bases outside the gene matches: 10.

This clonotype has only a few counts. V is TRBV5-1 and J is TRBJ2-6; TRBD1 might be the D (6 bases). Germline-derived CDR1 and CDR2 are SGHRS and YFSETQ. The CDR3 is made up of 17 amino acids. Trimming took 2 bases from V and 4 from J, leaving 16 bases between them. CDR3 DNA: TGCGCCAGCAGCTTTATATCAGGGGCGACGGGGGCCAACGTCCTGACTTTC. Amino acids: CASSFISGATGANVLTF.

J is TRBJ2-3 and V is TRBV18; D gene ambiguous. The CDR3 contains 14 residues. Trimming removed 1 base from V and 4 bases from J, with 9 bases in between. Germline CDR1 and CDR2: KGHSH and LQKENI. The CDR3 loop is CASSPQLDADTQYF. As DNA, the CDR3 is TGTGCCAGCTCACCACAACTTGATGCAGATACGCAGTATTTT. The full variable domain, with the rest looked up from reference TRBV18 and TRBJ2-3, is NAGVMQNPRHLVRRRGQEARLRCSPMKGHSHVYWYRQLPEEGLKFMVYLQKENIIDESGMPKERFSAEFPKEGPSILRIQQVVRGDSAAYFCASSPQLDADTQYFGPGTRLTVL.

This clonotype showed up many times. The chain has TRBV2 and TRBJ1-3; the D gene is possibly TRBD1 (5 bases). V was clipped by 7 bases and J by 1 base, with 8 bases between them. This CDR3 comprises 13 residues. Germline CDR1 and CDR2: SNHLY and FYNNEI. Written as DNA, the CDR3 is TGTGCCAGCAAAGGGGCATCTGGAAACACCATATATTTT. This codes for CASKGASGNTIYF.

In this sample, this clonotype turned up a few times. The chain uses TRBV20-1 and TRBJ2-3; D tentatively fits TRBD1 or TRBD2 (5 bases each). V was shortened by 6 bases and J by 7 bases, with 20 bases between the two germline ends. The CDR3 covers 14 residues. CDR1 is DFQATT, CDR2 SNEGSKA, per germline (reference sequence). The CDR3 is CSANPLVGENTQYF. The CDR3 region has the DNA TGCAGTGCCAACCCCCTCGTGGGGGAAAATACGCAGTATTTT.

This clonotype occurred many times. This sequence joins TRBV6-4 and TRBJ2-1; possible D gene TRBD1, 5 bases. V was shortened by 0 bases and J by 8 bases, with 17 bases between the two germline ends. Germline lookup yields CDR1 MRHNA and CDR2 SNTAGT. The CDR3 spans 16 residues. The chain's CDR3 is CASSDSSRALCDEQFF. CDR3 bases: TGTGCCAGCAGTGACTCTTCCAGGGCGCTTTGCGATGAGCAGTTCTTC.